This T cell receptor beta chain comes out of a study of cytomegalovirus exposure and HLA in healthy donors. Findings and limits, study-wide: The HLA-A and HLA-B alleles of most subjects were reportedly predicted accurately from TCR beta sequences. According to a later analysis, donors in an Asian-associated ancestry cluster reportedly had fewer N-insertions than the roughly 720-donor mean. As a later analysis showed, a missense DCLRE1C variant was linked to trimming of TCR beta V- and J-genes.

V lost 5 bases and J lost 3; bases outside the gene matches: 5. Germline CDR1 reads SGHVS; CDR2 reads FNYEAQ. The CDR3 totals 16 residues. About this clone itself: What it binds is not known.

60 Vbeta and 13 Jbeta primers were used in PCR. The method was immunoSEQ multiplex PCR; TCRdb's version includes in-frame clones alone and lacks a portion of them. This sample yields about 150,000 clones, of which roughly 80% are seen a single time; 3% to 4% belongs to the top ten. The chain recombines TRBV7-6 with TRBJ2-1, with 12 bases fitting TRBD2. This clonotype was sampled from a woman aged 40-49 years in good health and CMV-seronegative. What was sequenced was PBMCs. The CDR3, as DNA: TGTGCCAGCAGCCCCGGACTAGCGGGGTTCTACAATGAGCAGTTCTTC. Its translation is CASSPGLAGFYNEQFF.